Each of the 14 T cell receptor beta chains below was sequenced from the same sample in a study of blood T cell repertoires in COVID-19. This table comes from immunoSEQ multiplex PCR, and its TCRdb copy is limited to in-frame clones, with some not included. The sample includes around 300,000 clones, about nine tenths of them seen just once. The sequenced sample consisted of peripheral blood. The source is a woman younger than 45 with COVID-19, enrolled during active disease.

V is TRBV2 and J is TRBJ2-1; D is possibly TRBD2 (6 bases). The CDR3 contains 14 residues. Germline assignment: CDR1 SNHLY and CDR2 FYNNEI. Trimming stripped 6 bases from V and 1 base from J, with 10 bases between. The CDR3 bases are TGTGCCAGCAGGCCCGGGACTTCCTACAATGAGCAGTTCTTC. This codes for CASRPGTSYNEQFF.

J is TRBJ1-2 and V is TRBV7-6; D unresolved. V lost 5 bases and J lost 8, with 15 bases in between. The CDR3 spans 13 residues. Germline assignment: CDR1 SGHVS and CDR2 FNYEAQ. CDR3 sequence: CASSPEWAKGYTF. CDR3 DNA: TGTGCCAGCAGCCCTGAATGGGCGAAAGGCTACACCTTC.

This clone was found many times. The V call is TRBV5-4, the J call TRBJ2-1; 8 bases are a match to TRBD2. CDR1 is SGHNT, CDR2 YYREEE, per germline (reference sequence). The V and J ends lost 0 bases and 5 bases, in that order; junction bases with no gene match: 4. This CDR3 region has 15 residues. CDR3 DNA sequence: TGTGCCAGCAGCTTGGACGGGAGGGACGACAATGAGCAGTTCTTC. Translating it yields CASSLDGRDDNEQFF.

This clone was seen just once. The gene calls are TRBV9 and TRBJ2-5; maybe TRBD2 (5 bases). CDR1 and CDR2 (germline): SGDLS, YYNGEE. The CDR3 runs 15 residues. V was pared by 0 bases and J by 0 bases, with 9 bases between. CDR3 protein: CASSVDSGNQETQYF. As DNA, the CDR3 is TGTGCCAGCAGCGTAGATTCGGGGAACCAAGAGACCCAGTACTTC.

The chain uses TRBV30 and TRBJ1-2; D might be TRBD1 (6 bases). CDR1 and CDR2 from the germline V gene are GTSNPN and SVGIG (reference sequence). Trimming removed 3 bases from V and 7 bases from J, with 9 bases in between. This CDR3 has 11 amino acids. The CDR3 coding sequence is TGTGCCTGGAGGGTAGGGGGTGGCTACACCTTC. Its translation: CAWRVGGGYTF.

The chain employs TRBV6-5 and TRBJ1-3; D may be TRBD1 (6 bases). The germline V gene has CDR1 MNHEY and CDR2 SVGAGI. Trimming took off 2 bases at V and 4 bases at J, with 12 bases between the two ends. This CDR3 has 15 residues. As DNA, the CDR3 is TGTGCCAGCAGTTACGGAAGAACAGGGGGAAACACCATATATTTT. Translated: CASSYGRTGGNTIYF.

This chain connects TRBV11-2 to TRBJ2-5; D is perhaps TRBD2 (5 bases). The CDR3 extends over 13 amino acids. Trimming took 4 bases from V and 0 from J, leaving 6 bases between them. CDR1 and CDR2 (germline): SGHAT, FQNNGV. CDR3 loop: CASSSGDQETQYF. The CDR3 nucleotides are TGTGCCAGCAGCTCCGGGGACCAAGAGACCCAGTACTTC.

V usage is TRBV5-1 and J usage is TRBJ2-1; possibly TRBD2 for D (5 bases). V gave up 4 bases and J gave up 0 bases, with 11 bases separating them. The germline gives CDR1 SGHRS, CDR2 YFSETQ. This CDR3 contains 15 residues. This CDR3 reads CASSVTRSSYNEQFF. In DNA, the CDR3 is TGCGCCAGCAGCGTTACTAGGAGCTCCTACAATGAGCAGTTCTTC.

This chain uses TRBV20-1 with TRBJ2-3; 8 bases map to TRBD2. Germline CDR1 reads DFQATT; CDR2 reads SNEGSKA (reference sequence). V lost 3 bases, J lost 5 bases, and 13 bases stayed unmatched. The CDR3 sequence is 16 residues long. CDR3 loop: CSASWIAGSGGDTQYF. The CDR3 DNA follows: TGCAGTGCTAGTTGGATAGCGGGATCGGGGGGAGATACGCAGTATTTT.

The chain links TRBV2 to TRBJ1-2; D possibly corresponds to TRBD1 (6 bases). The CDR3 consists of 14 residues. Germline lookup yields CDR1 SNHLY and CDR2 FYNNEI. V dropped 5 bases and J dropped 7 bases, with 17 bases sitting between them. This chain's CDR3 is CASSYPRQVSGYTF. CDR3 sequence (DNA): TGTGCCAGCAGTTACCCACGACAGGTCTCTGGCTACACCTTC. Combining the CDR3 with reference TRBV2 and TRBJ1-2 gives the whole variable domain EPEVTQTPSHQVTQMGQEVILRCVPISNHLYFYWYRQILGQKVEFLVSFYNNEISEKSEIFDDQFSVERPDGSNFTLKIRSTKLEDSAMYFCASSYPRQVSGYTFGSGTRLTVV.

The rearrangement joins TRBV28 to TRBJ1-1, with D possibly being TRBD1 (5 bases). Germline V lookup: CDR1 MDHEN, CDR2 SYDVKM. Trimming stripped 7 bases from V and 6 bases from J, with 18 bases between. The CDR3 runs to 14 residues. CDR3 protein: CASKVGRGGSEAFF. The CDR3 DNA reads TGTGCCAGCAAGGTGGGGCGCGGGGGGTCTGAAGCTTTCTTT.

This clone was counted a single time. This chain connects TRBV6-5 to TRBJ1-2; D gene ambiguous. V was cut by 6 bases and J by 8 bases, with 16 bases left in between. The CDR3 is made up of 13 amino acids. CDR1 and CDR2 from the germline V gene are MNHEY and SVGAGI. CDR3 in amino acids: CASSLDYRQGYTF. The CDR3 DNA follows: TGTGCCAGCAGCCTGGACTATCGGCAGGGCTACACCTTC.

The rearrangement links TRBV18 to TRBJ2-1; 8 positions match TRBD1. CDR1 KGHSH and CDR2 LQKENI come from the germline V gene. The CDR3 extends over 14 amino acids. J was trimmed by 9 bases and V by 3 bases; bases with no gene match: 7. The CDR3 bases are TGTGCCAGCTCACCCACCCAGGGGGCAACTGAGCAGTTCTTC. Translating it yields CASSPTQGATEQFF.

The rearrangement joins TRBV7-2 to TRBJ2-3; 10 bases agree with TRBD1. The CDR3 totals 15 residues. V shed 4 bases and J 4 bases; nucleotides not matched to a gene: 5. CDR1 is SGHTA, CDR2 FQGNSA, per germline. CDR3: CASSSLGQGADTQYF. The CDR3 DNA reads TGTGCCAGCAGCTCCCTAGGACAGGGGGCAGATACGCAGTATTTT.